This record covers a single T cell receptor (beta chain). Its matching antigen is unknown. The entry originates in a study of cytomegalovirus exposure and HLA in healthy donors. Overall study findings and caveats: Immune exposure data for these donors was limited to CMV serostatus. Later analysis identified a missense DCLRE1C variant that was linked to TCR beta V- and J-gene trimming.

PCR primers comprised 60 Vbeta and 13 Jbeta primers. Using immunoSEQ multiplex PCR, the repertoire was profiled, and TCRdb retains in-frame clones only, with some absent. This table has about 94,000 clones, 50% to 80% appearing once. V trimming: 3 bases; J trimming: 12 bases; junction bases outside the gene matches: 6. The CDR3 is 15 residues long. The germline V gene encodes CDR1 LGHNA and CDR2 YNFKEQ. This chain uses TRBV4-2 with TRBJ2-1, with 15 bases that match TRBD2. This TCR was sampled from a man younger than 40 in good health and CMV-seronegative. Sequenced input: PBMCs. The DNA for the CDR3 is TGTGCCAGCAGCCAGGGACTAGCGGGGGGTATCCGGCAGTTCTTC. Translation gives CASSQGLAGGIRQFF.